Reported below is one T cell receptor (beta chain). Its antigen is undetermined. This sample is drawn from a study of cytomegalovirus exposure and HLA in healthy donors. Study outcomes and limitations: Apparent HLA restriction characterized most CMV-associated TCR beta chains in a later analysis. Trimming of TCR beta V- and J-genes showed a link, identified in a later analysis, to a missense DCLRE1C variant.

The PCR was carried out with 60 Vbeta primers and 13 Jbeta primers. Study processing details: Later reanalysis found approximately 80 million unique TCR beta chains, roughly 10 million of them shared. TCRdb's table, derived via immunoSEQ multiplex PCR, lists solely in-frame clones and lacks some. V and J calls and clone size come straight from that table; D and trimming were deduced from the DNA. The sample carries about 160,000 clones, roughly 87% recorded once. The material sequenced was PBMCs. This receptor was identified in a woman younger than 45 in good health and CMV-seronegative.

The DNA for the CDR3 is TGCAGCGTCTCCACAGTGACCGCACAGAACACTGAAGCTTTCTTT. Protein product: CSVSTVTAQNTEAFF. This rearrangement joins TRBV29-1 to TRBJ1-1; D gene uncertain. The germline V and J ends were trimmed by 6 bases and 1 base, with 18 bases remaining between them. The CDR3 consists of 15 residues. The germline gives CDR1 SQVTM, CDR2 ANQGSEA.